This T cell receptor (beta chain) appears in the sequencing data of a study of cytomegalovirus exposure and HLA in healthy donors. 13 Jbeta primers and 60 Vbeta primers were used for the PCR. Clones were read by immunoSEQ multiplex PCR, and TCRdb kept only the in-frame ones, dropping some. The sample yields 100,000 to 150,000 clones, over 60% seen once. Looked up from germline, CDR1 is LNHNV and CDR2 is YYDKDF (reference sequence). The CDR3 runs to 21 residues. V gave up 1 base and J gave up 0 bases, with 26 bases separating them. This clone was observed once. Antigen specificity is unknown. Study-wide findings and caveats: Reports state that TCR beta sequences accurately predicted most subjects' HLA-A and HLA-B alleles.

The sequencing input was PBMCs. The V call is TRBV15, the J call TRBJ2-3; tentatively, D is TRBD1 (6 bases). The receptor was derived from a male donor in good health and CMV-seropositive. The chain's CDR3 is CATSRGWGTSRTGTSTDTQYF. The CDR3, as DNA: TGTGCCACCAGCAGAGGTTGGGGGACATCGAGAACAGGAACTAGCACAGATACGCAGTATTTT.